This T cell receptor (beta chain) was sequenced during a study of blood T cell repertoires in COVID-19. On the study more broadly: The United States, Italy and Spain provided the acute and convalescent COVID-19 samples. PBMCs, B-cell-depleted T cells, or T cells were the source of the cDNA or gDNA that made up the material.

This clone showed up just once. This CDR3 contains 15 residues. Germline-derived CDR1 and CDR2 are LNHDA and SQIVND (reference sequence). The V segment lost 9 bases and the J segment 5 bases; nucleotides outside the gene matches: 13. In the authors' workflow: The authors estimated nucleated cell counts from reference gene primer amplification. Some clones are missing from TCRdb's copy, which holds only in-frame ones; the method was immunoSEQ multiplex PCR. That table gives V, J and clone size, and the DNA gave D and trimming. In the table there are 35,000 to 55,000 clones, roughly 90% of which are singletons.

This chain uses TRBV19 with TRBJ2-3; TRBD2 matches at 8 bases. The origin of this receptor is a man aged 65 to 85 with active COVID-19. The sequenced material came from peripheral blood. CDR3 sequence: CASSPGLGILDTQYF. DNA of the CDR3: TGTGCCAGCTCCCCGGGACTAGGGATATTAGATACGCAGTATTTT.